The clone carrying this T cell receptor beta chain has at least ten counts. In TCRdb, the RT-PCR reads were re-called with MiXCR into one record per CDR3 protein. The sample has tens of thousands of distinct CDR3 sequences, 4% to 5% seen once. There are 14 residues in the CDR3. Germline values: CDR1 LNHDA, CDR2 SQIVND (reference sequence). The germline V and J ends were trimmed by 9 bases and 2 bases, with 14 bases remaining between them. The data originate from a study of patients and donors after allogeneic stem cell transplantation. The specimen was blood, either unsorted or a sorted T cell fraction (not recorded which). The genes are TRBV19 and TRBJ2-1; D possibly corresponds to TRBD1 (6 bases). The receptor was isolated from a human donor who was either an allogeneic HSCT recipient or a stem cell or donor lymphocyte infusion donor (not recorded which). It is not recorded whose cells these are; they may come from a transplant donor. The CDR3: CASRTETAYNEQFF. The CDR3, as DNA: TGTGCCAGCAGGACAGAAACCGCCTACAATGAGCAGTTCTTC.